These 9 T cell receptor beta chains were sequenced from one sample in a study of CD8+CD57+ T cells in acquired aplastic anemia. For CDR3 and TCR beta VDJ profiling, genomic DNA was the template used. Each CDR3 protein gets one entry after TCRdb re-called the reads with MiXCR. Of 200,000 or so distinct CDR3 sequences listed, 64% are singletons. Sequenced material: sorted CD4+, CD8+, or CD8+CD57+ T cells (not recorded which) from PBMCs. Source of these receptors: a human donor with severe aplastic anemia or a healthy control (not recorded which).

This clonotype showed up many times. The rearrangement uses TRBV2 and TRBJ2-1; D gene uncertain. The CDR3 runs 14 residues. The V gene's germline CDR1 is SNHLY and CDR2 FYNNEI. V was cut by 2 bases and J by 8 bases, with 13 bases left in between. The CDR3 spells CASSESRKPHEQFF. The CDR3 nucleotides are TGTGCCAGCAGTGAAAGCCGGAAACCCCATGAGCAGTTCTTC.

The rearrangement joins TRBV7-2 to TRBJ2-3, with D unclear. With 5 bases removed from V and 6 bases from J, the gap between germline ends came to 15 bases. Germline loops: CDR1 SGHTA, CDR2 FQGNSA. This CDR3 has 14 amino acids. CDR3 coding DNA: TGTGCCAGCAGCCTCCGGCACGGCGCCGATACGCAGTATTTT. This translates into CASSLRHGADTQYF.

The chain has TRBV19 and TRBJ2-7; D gene unclear. The germline V gene has CDR1 LNHDA and CDR2 SQIVND (reference sequence). V lost 7 bases and J 7 bases, leaving 14 bases between the germline ends. The CDR3 runs to 12 residues. For the CDR3, the DNA is TGTGCCAGTATCTCGCCCCCCGGGGAGCAGTACTTC. Residues: CASISPPGEQYF. The entire variable domain, with the rest obtained from reference TRBV19 and TRBJ2-7, is as follows: DGGITQSPKYLFRKEGQNVTLSCEQNLNHDAMYWYRQDPGQGLRLIYYSQIVNDFQKGDIAEGYSVSREKKESFPLTVTSAQKNPTAFYLCASISPPGEQYFGPGTRLTVT.

In the case of this clonotype: A much larger clone sits a single nucleotide away, making a read error possible. The chain employs TRBV7-9 and TRBJ2-1; D is undetermined. The length of the CDR3 is 15 residues. CDR1 and CDR2 (germline): SEHNR, FQNEAQ (reference sequence). V lost 1 base to trimming and J lost 7 bases, with 14 bases between them. Here the CDR3 DNA reads TGTGCCAGCAGCTTAGGCTTCTCCCCTGGAAATGAGCAGTTCTTC. The encoded protein is CASSLGFSPGNEQFF.

The gene calls are TRBV7-9 and TRBJ2-7, with TRBD1 matching over 8 bases. In germline, CDR1 is SEHNR, CDR2 FQNEAQ (reference sequence). With 5 bases clipped from V and 5 bases from J, the junction kept 14 bases outside the gene matches. The CDR3 is 16 residues long. CDR3 amino acids: CASSRTPGGLINEQYF. The CDR3 DNA is TGTGCCAGCAGCCGCACCCCAGGGGGCTTAATCAACGAGCAGTACTTC.

The chain recombines TRBV9 with TRBJ2-3, with TRBD1 matching over 7 bases. CDR3 length: 15 residues. V was pared by 0 bases and J by 3 bases, with 4 bases of the junction left unmatched. The germline CDR1 and CDR2 sequences are SGDLS and YYNGEE. This CDR3 reads CASSVVGQETDTQYF. CDR3 in DNA: TGTGCCAGCAGCGTAGTAGGACAGGAAACAGATACGCAGTATTTT. The full variable domain, in which reference TRBV9 and TRBJ2-3 provide the parts outside the CDR3, is DSGVTQTPKHLITATGQRVTLRCSPRSGDLSVYWYQQSLDQGLQFLIQYYNGEERAKGNILERFSAQQFPDLHSELNLSSLELGDSALYFCASSVVGQETDTQYFGPGTRLTVL.

The gene calls are TRBV10-2 and TRBJ1-4; 8 bases line up with TRBD1. Losses at the gene ends were 0 bases for V and 7 bases for J; bases not matched to a gene: 4. The CDR3 length is 15 residues. Germline lookup yields CDR1 WSHSY and CDR2 SAAADI. The DNA for the CDR3 is TGCGCCAGCAGTGAGTCCCCAGGGGGCATTGAAAAACTGTTTTTT. Protein sequence: CASSESPGGIEKLFF.

The chain joins TRBV2 to TRBJ2-2; 9 bases are a match to TRBD2. J lost 2 bases, V lost 6 bases, and 4 bases had no gene match. The germline V gene has CDR1 SNHLY and CDR2 FYNNEI. This CDR3 region has 15 residues. Written as DNA, the CDR3 is TGTGCCAGCAGGAGACTAGCGGTTAACACCGGGGAGCTGTTTTTT. Protein product: CASRRLAVNTGELFF.

This clonotype was observed at least ten times. The chain carries TRBV5-8 and TRBJ2-7; D is possibly TRBD1 (6 bases). The CDR3 is 16 amino acids. Trimming removed 0 bases at V and 1 base at J, with 14 bases between. Germline CDR1 and CDR2: SGHTS and YDEGEE. The CDR3 DNA follows: TGTGCCAGCAGCTTGGCGGGACACTTGCCTTCCTACGAGCAGTACTTC. It yields the protein CASSLAGHLPSYEQYF.